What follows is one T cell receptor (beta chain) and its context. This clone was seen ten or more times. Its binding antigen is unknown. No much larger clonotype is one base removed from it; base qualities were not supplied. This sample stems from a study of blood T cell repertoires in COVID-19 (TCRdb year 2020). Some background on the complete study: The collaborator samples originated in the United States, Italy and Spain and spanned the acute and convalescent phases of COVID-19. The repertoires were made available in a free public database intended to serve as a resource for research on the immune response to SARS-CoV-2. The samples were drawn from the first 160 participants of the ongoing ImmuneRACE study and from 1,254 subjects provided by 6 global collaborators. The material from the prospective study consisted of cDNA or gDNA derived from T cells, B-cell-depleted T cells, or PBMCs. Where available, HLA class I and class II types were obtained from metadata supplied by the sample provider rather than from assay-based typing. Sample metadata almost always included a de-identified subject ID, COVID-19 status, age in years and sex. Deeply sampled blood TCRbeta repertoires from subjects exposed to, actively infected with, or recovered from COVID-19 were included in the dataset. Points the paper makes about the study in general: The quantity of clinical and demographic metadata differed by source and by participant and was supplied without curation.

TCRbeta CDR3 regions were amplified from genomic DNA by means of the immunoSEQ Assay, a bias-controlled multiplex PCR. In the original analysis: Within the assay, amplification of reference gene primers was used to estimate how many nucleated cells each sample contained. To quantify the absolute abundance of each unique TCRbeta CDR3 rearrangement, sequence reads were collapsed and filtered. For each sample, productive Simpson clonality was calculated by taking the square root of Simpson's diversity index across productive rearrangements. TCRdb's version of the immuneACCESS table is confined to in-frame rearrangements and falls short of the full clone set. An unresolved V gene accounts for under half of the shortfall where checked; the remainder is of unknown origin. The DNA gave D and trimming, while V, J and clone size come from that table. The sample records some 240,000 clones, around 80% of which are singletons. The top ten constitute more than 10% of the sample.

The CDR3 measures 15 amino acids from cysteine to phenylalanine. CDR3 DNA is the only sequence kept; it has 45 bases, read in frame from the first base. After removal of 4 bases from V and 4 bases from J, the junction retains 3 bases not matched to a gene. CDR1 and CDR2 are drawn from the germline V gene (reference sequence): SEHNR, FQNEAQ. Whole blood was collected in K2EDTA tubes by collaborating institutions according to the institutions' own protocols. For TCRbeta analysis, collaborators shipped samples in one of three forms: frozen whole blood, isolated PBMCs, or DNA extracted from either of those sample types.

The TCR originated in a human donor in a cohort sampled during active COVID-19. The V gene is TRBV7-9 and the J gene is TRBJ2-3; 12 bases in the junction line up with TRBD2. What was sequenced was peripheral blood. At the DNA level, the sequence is TGTGCCAGCAGCTCTTCTAGCGGGGGGGCAGATACGCAGTATTTT. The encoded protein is CASSSSSGGADTQYF.